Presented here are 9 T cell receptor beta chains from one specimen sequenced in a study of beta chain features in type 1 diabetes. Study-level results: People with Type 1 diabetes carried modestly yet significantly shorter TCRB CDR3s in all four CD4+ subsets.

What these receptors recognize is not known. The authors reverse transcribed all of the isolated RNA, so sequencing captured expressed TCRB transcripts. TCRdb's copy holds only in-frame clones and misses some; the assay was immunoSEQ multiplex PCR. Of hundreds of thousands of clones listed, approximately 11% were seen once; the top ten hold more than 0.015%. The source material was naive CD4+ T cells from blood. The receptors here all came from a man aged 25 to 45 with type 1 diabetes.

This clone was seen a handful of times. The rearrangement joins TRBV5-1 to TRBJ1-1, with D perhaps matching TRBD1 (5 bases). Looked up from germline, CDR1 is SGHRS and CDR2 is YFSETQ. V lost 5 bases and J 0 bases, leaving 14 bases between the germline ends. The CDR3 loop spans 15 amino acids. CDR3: CASRSRGNLNTEAFF. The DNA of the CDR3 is TGCGCCAGCAGATCGCGGGGGAATTTGAACACTGAAGCTTTCTTT.

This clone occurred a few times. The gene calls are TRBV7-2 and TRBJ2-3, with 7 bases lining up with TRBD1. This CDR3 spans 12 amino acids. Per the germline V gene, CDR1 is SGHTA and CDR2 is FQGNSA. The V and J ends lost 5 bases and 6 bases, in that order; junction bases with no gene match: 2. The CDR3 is CASSRDSDTQYF. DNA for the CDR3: TGTGCCAGCAGCCGGGACAGTGATACGCAGTATTTT.

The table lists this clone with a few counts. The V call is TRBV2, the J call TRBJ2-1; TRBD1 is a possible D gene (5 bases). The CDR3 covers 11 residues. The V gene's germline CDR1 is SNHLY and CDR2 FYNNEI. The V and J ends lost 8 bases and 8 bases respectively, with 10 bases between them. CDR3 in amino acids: CASGRVDEQFF. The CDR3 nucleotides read TGTGCCAGCGGCAGGGTTGATGAGCAGTTCTTC.

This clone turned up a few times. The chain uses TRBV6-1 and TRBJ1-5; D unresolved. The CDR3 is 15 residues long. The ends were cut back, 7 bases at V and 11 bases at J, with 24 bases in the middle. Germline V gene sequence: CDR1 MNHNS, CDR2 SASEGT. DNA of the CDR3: TGTGCCAGCATGGAGAAGGAGGCAGGCAGGTGGTCCCAGCATTTT. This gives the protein CASMEKEAGRWSQHF.

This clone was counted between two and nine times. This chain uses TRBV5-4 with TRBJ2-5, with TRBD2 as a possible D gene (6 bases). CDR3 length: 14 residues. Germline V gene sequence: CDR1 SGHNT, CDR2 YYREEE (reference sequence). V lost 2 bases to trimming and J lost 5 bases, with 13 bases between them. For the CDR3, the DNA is TGTGCCAGCAGCTTCACCAGGGAGGCGGAGACCCAGTACTTC. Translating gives CASSFTREAETQYF.

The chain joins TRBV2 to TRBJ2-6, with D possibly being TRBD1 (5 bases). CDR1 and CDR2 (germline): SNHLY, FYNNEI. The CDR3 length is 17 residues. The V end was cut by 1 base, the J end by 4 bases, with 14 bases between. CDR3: CASSEGGAQPGANVLTF. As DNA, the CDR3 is TGTGCCAGCAGTGAAGGTGGGGCTCAGCCCGGGGCCAACGTCCTGACTTTC.

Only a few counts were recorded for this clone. CDR3 residues: CASSREGIGNSPLHF. CDR3 DNA sequence: TGTGCCAGCAGCCGGGAGGGGATCGGGAATTCACCCCTCCACTTT. The V gene is TRBV27, the J gene TRBJ1-6; D might be TRBD1 (5 bases). The germline V gene encodes CDR1 MNHEY and CDR2 SMNVEV (reference sequence). The CDR3 extends over 15 amino acids. Trimming cost V 6 bases and J 7 bases, with 16 bases left between them.

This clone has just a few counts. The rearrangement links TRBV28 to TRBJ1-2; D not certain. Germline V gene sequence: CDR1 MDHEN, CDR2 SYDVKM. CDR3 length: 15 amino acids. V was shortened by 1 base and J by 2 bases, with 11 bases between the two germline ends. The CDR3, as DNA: TGTGCCAGCAGTTTATTAACACAGACCAACTATGGCTACACCTTC. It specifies CASSLLTQTNYGYTF.

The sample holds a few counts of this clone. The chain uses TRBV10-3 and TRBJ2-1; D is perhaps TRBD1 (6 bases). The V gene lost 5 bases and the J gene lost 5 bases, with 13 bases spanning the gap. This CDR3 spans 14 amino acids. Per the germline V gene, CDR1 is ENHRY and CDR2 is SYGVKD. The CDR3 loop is CAISLQGRNNEQFF. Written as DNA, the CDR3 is TGTGCCATCAGTCTACAGGGCCGGAACAATGAGCAGTTCTTC.